This T cell receptor (beta chain) was sequenced during a study of blood T cell repertoires in COVID-19. Study as a whole: In each case, the material was cDNA or gDNA derived from T cells, B-cell-depleted T cells, or PBMCs.

CDR3 length equals 15 residues. Trimming shortened V by 0 bases and J by 3 bases, and 12 bases separated the two germline ends. The germline gives CDR1 ENHRY, CDR2 SYGVKD. Source study methods: Amplification of reference gene primers was used by the study to estimate nucleated cell counts. Generated by immunoSEQ multiplex PCR, the TCRdb table keeps only in-frame clones and is missing some. Clonal size and the V and J genes are those of that table, whereas D and trimming came from the DNA. This sample carries 250,000 to 300,000 clones, roughly 91% of them seen once, and the ten largest clones take roughly 8.6%.

The specimen was PBMCs or T cells enriched from blood (not recorded which). The gene calls are TRBV10-3 and TRBJ2-7; possibly TRBD2 for D (6 bases). The TCR comes from a man aged 40-55 years who had recovered from COVID-19. The CDR3 protein is CAISESVQGGYEQYF. As DNA, the CDR3 is TGTGCCATCAGTGAGTCGGTCCAGGGAGGCTACGAGCAGTACTTC.